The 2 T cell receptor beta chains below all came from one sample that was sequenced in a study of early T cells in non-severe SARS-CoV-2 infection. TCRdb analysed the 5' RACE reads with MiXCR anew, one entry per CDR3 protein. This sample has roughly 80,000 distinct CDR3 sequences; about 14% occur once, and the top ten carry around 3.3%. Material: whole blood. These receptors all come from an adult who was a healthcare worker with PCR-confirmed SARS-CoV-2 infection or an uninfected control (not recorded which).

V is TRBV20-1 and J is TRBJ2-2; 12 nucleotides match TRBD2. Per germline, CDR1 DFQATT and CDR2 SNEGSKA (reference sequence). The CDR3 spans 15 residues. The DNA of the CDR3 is TGCAGCGCCCCCGGACTAGCGGGAAGCACCGGGGAGCTGTTTTTT. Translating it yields CSAPGLAGSTGELFF.

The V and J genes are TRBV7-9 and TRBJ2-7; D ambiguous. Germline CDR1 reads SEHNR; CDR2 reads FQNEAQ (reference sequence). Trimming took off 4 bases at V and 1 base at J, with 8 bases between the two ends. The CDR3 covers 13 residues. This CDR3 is CASSSDGSYEQYF. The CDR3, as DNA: TGTGCCAGCAGCTCGGACGGTTCCTACGAGCAGTACTTC.